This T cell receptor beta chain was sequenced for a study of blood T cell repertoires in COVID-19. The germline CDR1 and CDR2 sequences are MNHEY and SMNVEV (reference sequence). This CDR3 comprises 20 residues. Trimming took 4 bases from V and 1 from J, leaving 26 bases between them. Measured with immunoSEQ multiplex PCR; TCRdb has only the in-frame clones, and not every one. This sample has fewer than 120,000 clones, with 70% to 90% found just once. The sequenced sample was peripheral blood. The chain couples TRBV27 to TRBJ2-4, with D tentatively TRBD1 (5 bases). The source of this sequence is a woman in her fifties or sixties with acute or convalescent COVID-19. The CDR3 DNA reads TGTGCCAGCAGTTACCCTCGACCTCCGGTGGGGCTTAGGGCCAAAAACATTCAGTACTTC. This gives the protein CASSYPRPPVGLRAKNIQYF.